These 21 T cell receptor beta chains were sequenced from one sample in a study of CD8+CD57+ T cells in acquired aplastic anemia (dated by TCRdb to the late 2010s). Flow cytometry had shown CD8+CD57+ cell expansion in the patients selected for sequencing. The instrument given in TCRdb is Illumina HiSeq 2000. Genomic DNA was used as template for profiling of TCR beta VDJ combinations and CDR3 sequences. The raw public data were reprocessed by TCRdb itself: fastp quality trimming at Q25, MiXCR clonotype calling, in-frame beta chains only. Rows with a matching CDR3 protein are joined into one entry that keeps the most common DNA and genes. This sample comprises 180,000 or so distinct CDR3 sequences, nearly 65% of them detected only once. The ten largest account for approximately 40% of the sample. Specimen: sorted CD4+, CD8+, or CD8+CD57+ T cells (not recorded which) from PBMCs. These TCRs come from a human donor with aplastic anemia.

This clonotype was counted at least ten times. J is TRBJ1-5 and V is TRBV2; no firm D call. Trimming left V 4 bases short and J 1 base short, with 11 bases between. Germline assignment: CDR1 SNHLY and CDR2 FYNNEI. This CDR3 comprises 15 residues. The CDR3 region is CASSVEGRSNQPQHF. The CDR3 nucleotides are TGTGCCAGCAGTGTCGAGGGAAGGAGCAATCAGCCCCAGCATTTT.

This clonotype was seen ten or more times. The chain employs TRBV20-1 and TRBJ1-1; 8 bases agree with TRBD1. J lost 6 bases, V lost 5 bases, and 5 bases had no gene match. Germline-derived CDR1 and CDR2 are DFQATT and SNEGSKA (reference sequence). CDR3 length: 12 amino acids. The CDR3 sequence: CSAFTGGSEAFF. The CDR3, as DNA: TGCAGTGCTTTTACAGGGGGATCTGAAGCTTTCTTT.

The chain uses TRBV24-1 and TRBJ1-5; tentative D call: TRBD1 (5 bases). Germline V gene sequence: CDR1 KGHDR, CDR2 SFDVKD. Trimming took 6 bases from V and 1 from J, leaving 6 bases between them. This CDR3 is built from 13 residues. DNA for the CDR3: TGTGCCACCAGTTGGGGGAGCAATCAGCCCCAGCATTTT. Translation: CATSWGSNQPQHF.

V is TRBV2 and J is TRBJ1-2; a weak D match, TRBD1 (5 bases). Deletions cut 6 bases from V and 8 bases from J, with 13 bases between. CDR1 SNHLY and CDR2 FYNNEI come from the germline V gene. The CDR3 is 12 residues long. The CDR3 sequence: CASSREWGGYTF. CDR3 nucleotides: TGTGCCAGCAGCCGCGAGTGGGGGGGCTACACCTTC.

The rearrangement joins TRBV11-3 to TRBJ2-2; TRBD1 might be the D (5 bases). Trimming took off 4 bases at V and 1 base at J, with 13 bases between the two ends. This CDR3 region has 16 residues. Germline CDR1 SGHNT, CDR2 YENEEA. The CDR3 DNA follows: TGTGCCAGCAGCTGGGCTTGGCAGGGGAACACCGGGGAGCTGTTTTTT. Protein product: CASSWAWQGNTGELFF.

V gene TRBV10-3 combines with J gene TRBJ1-2; weak D call: TRBD1 (6 bases). The V and J ends lost 10 bases and 2 bases respectively, with 11 bases between them. The CDR3 extends over 12 amino acids. Germline-derived CDR1 and CDR2 are ENHRY and SYGVKD. The DNA of the CDR3 is TGTGCCACGGCCGGGACAAACTATGGCTACACCTTC. It specifies CATAGTNYGYTF.

Written as DNA, the CDR3 is TGTGCCAGCAGCGACTTTCCGGGACAAGAGAATTCACCCCTCCACTTT. Protein sequence: CASSDFPGQENSPLHF. The chain carries TRBV7-9 and TRBJ1-6; possible D gene TRBD1, 6 bases. The V gene lost 5 bases and the J gene lost 7 bases, with 18 bases spanning the gap. The CDR3 contains 16 residues. CDR1 is SEHNR, CDR2 FQNEAQ, per germline (reference sequence).

The chain is built from TRBV29-1 and TRBJ2-7; 10 bases agree with TRBD1. The CDR3 is 15 residues long. The trim removed 8 bases at V and 2 bases at J, leaving 12 bases unmatched. The germline V gene has CDR1 SQVTM and CDR2 ANQGSEA. The CDR3 sequence: CSIEPTDRGPYEQYF. CDR3 DNA sequence: TGCAGCATCGAACCTACTGACAGGGGGCCCTACGAGCAGTACTTC.

The chain has TRBV5-4 and TRBJ2-7, with D maybe TRBD1 (6 bases). The V end lost 0 bases, the J end lost 1 base, and 11 bases lay between the germline ends. This CDR3 is 15 amino acids long. Germline V gives CDR1 SGHNT, CDR2 YYREEE (reference sequence). As DNA, the CDR3 is TGTGCCAGCAGCTTGGGACAGGCGCCGTCCTACGAGCAGTACTTC. It encodes CASSLGQAPSYEQYF. The full variable domain, completed using reference TRBV5-4 and TRBJ2-7, is ETGVTQSPTHLIKTRGQQVTLRCSSQSGHNTVSWYQQALGQGPQFIFQYYREEENGRGNFPPRFSGLQFPNYSSELNVNALELDDSALYLCASSLGQAPSYEQYFGPGTRLTVT.

A note on this clonotype: The junction departs from germline at one end; a sequencing error may be responsible. V and J are TRBV5-1 and TRBJ2-7; no reliable D call. The V gene's germline CDR1 is SGHRS and CDR2 YFSETQ. This CDR3 contains 11 residues. Written as DNA, the CDR3 is TGCGCCAGCAGCTTCTCCCACGAGCAGTACTTC. The encoded protein is CASSFSHEQYF.

V is TRBV11-2 and J is TRBJ1-6; D is possibly TRBD1 (5 bases). The V end lost 1 base, the J end lost 9 bases, and 7 bases lay between the germline ends. Germline V gene sequence: CDR1 SGHAT, CDR2 FQNNGV. The CDR3 has 13 residues. Here the CDR3 DNA reads TGTGCCAGCAGCTTAGTGGGGACTTCACCCCTCCACTTT. This codes for CASSLVGTSPLHF.

V and J are TRBV19 and TRBJ2-2, with D maybe TRBD1 (5 bases). The V end lost 3 bases, the J end lost 6 bases, and 11 bases lay between the germline ends. The CDR3 contains 14 residues. CDR1 is LNHDA, CDR2 SQIVND, per germline (reference sequence). The CDR3 DNA sequence: TGTGCCAGTAGTATGAAGATAGGGGCCGGGGAGCTGTTTTTT. Its translation is CASSMKIGAGELFF.

This clonotype was detected ten times or more. With a much larger clone just one base away, this may be a read error. Since the CDR3 does not end with the conserved phenylalanine or tryptophan, this likely comes from a read error. J is TRBJ2-5 and V is TRBV15, with D perhaps being TRBD1 or TRBD2 (6 bases each). CDR1 is LNHNV, CDR2 YYDKDF, per germline (reference sequence). The V end lost 4 bases, the J end lost 2 bases, and 14 bases lay between the germline ends. The CDR3 covers 15 residues. CDR3 protein: CATSISRGRQETQYL. DNA of the CDR3: TGTGCCACCAGCATTTCCCGGGGGCGGCAAGAGACCCAGTACCTC.

This clonotype was seen a few times. The chain is built from TRBV6-5 and TRBJ2-7; possible D gene TRBD1, 6 bases. In germline, CDR1 is MNHEY, CDR2 SVGAGI. The V end lost 6 bases, the J end lost 3 bases, and 21 bases lay between the germline ends. The CDR3 is 16 amino acids. The CDR3 is CASSLTGSVGIYEQYF. Here the CDR3 DNA reads TGTGCCAGCAGCTTAACAGGGTCGGTTGGCATCTACGAGCAGTACTTC.

The sample holds a few counts of this clonotype. The gene calls are TRBV30 and TRBJ1-2, with 7 bases aligning to TRBD1. CDR3 length equals 13 residues. V trimming: 3 bases; J trimming: 4 bases; junction bases outside the gene matches: 5. Germline V gives CDR1 GTSNPN, CDR2 SVGIG (reference sequence). DNA for the CDR3: TGTGCCTGGAGGACAGGGATCGGCTATGGCTACACCTTC. Amino acid sequence: CAWRTGIGYGYTF.

This clonotype is a singleton in its sample. This sequence joins TRBV20-1 and TRBJ2-3; 7 bases are shared with TRBD2. The CDR3 is 15 amino acids. J was trimmed by 11 bases and V by 3 bases; bases with no gene match: 17. Germline V gene sequence: CDR1 DFQATT, CDR2 SNEGSKA (reference sequence). The CDR3 coding sequence is TGCAGTGCTAGGCCGAGCGGGGTTGACACCGGGGAGCAGTATTTT. This translates into CSARPSGVDTGEQYF.

The genes are TRBV10-3 and TRBJ1-1, with TRBD1 matching over 8 bases. The CDR3 spans 15 residues. Per the germline V gene, CDR1 is ENHRY and CDR2 is SYGVKD. The J segment lost 0 bases and the V segment lost 2 bases, leaving 2 bases of the junction unmatched. DNA of the CDR3: TGTGCCATCAGTGAGCAGGGGGCAATGAACACTGAAGCTTTCTTT. Its protein is CAISEQGAMNTEAFF.

This clonotype was found a few times. The chain has TRBV19 and TRBJ1-6; a weak D match, TRBD1 (5 bases). CDR3 length: 15 amino acids. V was trimmed by 2 bases and J by 10 bases, leaving 15 bases between them. Germline lookup yields CDR1 LNHDA and CDR2 SQIVND (reference sequence). CDR3 protein: CASSISGLGGSPLHF. Here the CDR3 DNA reads TGTGCCAGTAGTATATCGGGACTGGGAGGATCACCCCTCCACTTT.

This chain joins TRBV12-3 or TRBV12-4 and TRBJ1-1, with unresolved D. Trimming took off 2 bases at V and 6 bases at J, with 10 bases between the two ends. The CDR3 has 13 amino acids. This chain's CDR3 is CASSLTNPAEAFF. The CDR3 nucleotides read TGTGCCAGCAGTTTAACGAACCCCGCTGAAGCTTTCTTT.

This chain connects TRBV7-2 to TRBJ1-6; TRBD1 matches at 7 bases. V was pared by 5 bases and J by 7 bases, with 8 bases of the junction left unmatched. The germline V gene encodes CDR1 SGHTA and CDR2 FQGNSA. The CDR3 has 15 residues. CDR3 in DNA: TGTGCCAGCAGCCTTCGACAGGGCGACAATTCACCCCTCCACTTT. Translating it yields CASSLRQGDNSPLHF.

A single count supports this clonotype. The CDR3 carries no conserved terminal phenylalanine or tryptophan, so it likely arises from a read error. The gene calls are TRBV24-1 and TRBJ1-2; 7 bases line up with TRBD1. J lost 5 bases, V lost 3 bases, and 5 bases had no gene match. Germline lookup yields CDR1 KGHDR and CDR2 SFDVKD. The CDR3 runs to 14 residues. CDR3 residues: CATSDQTQGYGYTS. CDR3 bases: TGTGCCACCAGTGATCAGACACAGGGGTATGGCTACACCTCC.